This TCR beta chain stems from a study of cytomegalovirus exposure and HLA in healthy donors. Study-level information: The platform used for the 120 validation repertoires matched that of the roughly 700 first-cohort repertoires, a later analysis reported. Findings and limits, study-wide: The study found most TCR sequences rare, yet found some public TCRs in many donors. Researchers counted roughly 160 TCR beta chains as cytomegalovirus-associated.

An approximately 120-subject validation cohort, separate from the roughly 700-subject first cohort, supplied the donors. Germline loops: CDR1 SGHDT, CDR2 YYEEEE. This CDR3 is built from 13 residues. V lost 1 base to trimming and J lost 6 bases, with 8 bases between them. The protocol was immunoSEQ multiplex PCR, while the TCRdb copy is restricted to in-frame clones and leaves out a portion. Of over 200,000 clones listed, over 65% are singletons. In the case of this clone: Its target is unknown.

The sequenced sample consisted of PBMCs. The rearrangement joins TRBV5-6 to TRBJ2-1; no clear D. The clonotype comes from a woman aged 18-29 years in good health and CMV-seronegative. Here the CDR3 DNA reads TGTGCCAGCAGCTTGCGTCCAGTCAATGAGCAGTTCTTC. It specifies CASSLRPVNEQFF.